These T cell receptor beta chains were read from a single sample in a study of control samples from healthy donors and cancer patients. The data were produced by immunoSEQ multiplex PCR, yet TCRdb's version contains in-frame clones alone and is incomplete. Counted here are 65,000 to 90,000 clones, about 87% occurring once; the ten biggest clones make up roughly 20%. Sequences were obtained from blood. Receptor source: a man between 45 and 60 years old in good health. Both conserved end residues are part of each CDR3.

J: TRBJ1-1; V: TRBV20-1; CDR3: CSASITGENTEAFF
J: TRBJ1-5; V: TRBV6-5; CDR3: CASSSGTGAQPQHF
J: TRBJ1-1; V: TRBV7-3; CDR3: CASSLWVGWEAFF
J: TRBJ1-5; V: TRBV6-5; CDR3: CASTGDTRQPQHF
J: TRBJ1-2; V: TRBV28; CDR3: CASSLIPTGVNGYTF
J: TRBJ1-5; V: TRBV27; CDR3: CASSFQGKGQPQHF
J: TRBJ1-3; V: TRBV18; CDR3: CASSPPGTASGNTIYF
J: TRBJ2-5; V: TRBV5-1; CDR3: CASSLGQGPTYQETQYF
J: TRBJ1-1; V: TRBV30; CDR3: CAWSETANTEAFF
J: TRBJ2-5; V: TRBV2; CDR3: CASVTEVWEETQYF
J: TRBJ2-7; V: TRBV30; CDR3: CAWNPQGGSYEQYF
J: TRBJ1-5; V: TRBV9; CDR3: CASSVDPDQPQHF
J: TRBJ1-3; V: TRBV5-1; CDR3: CASGLGAAQGNTIYF
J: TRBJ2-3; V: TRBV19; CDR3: CASVARGVSTDTQYF
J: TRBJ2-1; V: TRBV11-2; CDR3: CASSFLAGVGWGEQFF
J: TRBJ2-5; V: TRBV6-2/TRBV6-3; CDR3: CASSYSGRGRSETQYF
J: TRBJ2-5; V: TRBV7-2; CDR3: CASSLAPSLGGTQYF
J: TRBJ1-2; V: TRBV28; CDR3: CASWSVGSPSDYGYTF
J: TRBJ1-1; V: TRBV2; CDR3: CASKKGGTEAFF
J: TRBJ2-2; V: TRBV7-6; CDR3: CASSLVAAVTGELFF
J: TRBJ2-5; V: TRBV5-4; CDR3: CASSAGGTEETQYF
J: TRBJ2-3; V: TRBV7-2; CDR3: CASSLEVESTDTQYF
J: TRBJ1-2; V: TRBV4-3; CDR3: CASSQDSQAYGYTF
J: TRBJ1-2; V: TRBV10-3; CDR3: CAISEVVYGYTF
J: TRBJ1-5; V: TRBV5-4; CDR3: CASSLGADQPQHF
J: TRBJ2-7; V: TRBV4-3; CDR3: CASSQDGLAAIYEQYF
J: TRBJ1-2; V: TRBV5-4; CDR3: CASSLGYGYTF
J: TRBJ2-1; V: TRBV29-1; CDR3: CSAVLESYNEQFF
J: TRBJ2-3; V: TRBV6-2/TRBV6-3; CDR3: CASSYSTSGRGATDTQYF
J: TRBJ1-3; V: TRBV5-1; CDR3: CASSPTGAGNTIYF
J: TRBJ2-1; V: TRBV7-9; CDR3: CASSVGLATSTEQFF
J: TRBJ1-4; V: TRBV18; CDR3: CASSPLQGTLEKLFF
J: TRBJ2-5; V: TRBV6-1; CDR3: CASSETRTGGETQYF
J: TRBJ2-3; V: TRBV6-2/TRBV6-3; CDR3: CASSRDSTDTQYF
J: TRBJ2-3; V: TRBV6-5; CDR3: CASRTGQGADTQYF
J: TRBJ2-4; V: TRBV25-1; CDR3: CASSETGNLQNIQYF
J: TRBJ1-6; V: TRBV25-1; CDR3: CASSWTGFGSPLHF
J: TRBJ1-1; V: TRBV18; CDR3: CASSPRRVGGGEAFF
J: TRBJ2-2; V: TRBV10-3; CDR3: CAIRQDTTGELFF
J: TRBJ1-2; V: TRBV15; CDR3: CATSRDLGLLRTF
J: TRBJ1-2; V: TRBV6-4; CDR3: CASSDLLRDTNYGYTF
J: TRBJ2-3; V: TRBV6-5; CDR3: CASSYSIAGSDTQYF
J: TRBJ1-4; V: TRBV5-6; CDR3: CASSLVAENEKLFF
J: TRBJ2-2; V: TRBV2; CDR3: CASSVQGNTGELFF
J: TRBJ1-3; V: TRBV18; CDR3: CASSPQGAFGNTIYF
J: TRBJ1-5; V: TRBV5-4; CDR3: CASSLAGTESNQPQHF
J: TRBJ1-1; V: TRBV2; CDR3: CASTVGGGTEAFF
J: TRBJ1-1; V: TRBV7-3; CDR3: CASSSQVNTEAFF
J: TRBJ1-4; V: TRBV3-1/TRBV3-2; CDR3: CASSQDLGATNEKLFF
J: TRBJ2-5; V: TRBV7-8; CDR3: CASSLLAGGGRKAQYF